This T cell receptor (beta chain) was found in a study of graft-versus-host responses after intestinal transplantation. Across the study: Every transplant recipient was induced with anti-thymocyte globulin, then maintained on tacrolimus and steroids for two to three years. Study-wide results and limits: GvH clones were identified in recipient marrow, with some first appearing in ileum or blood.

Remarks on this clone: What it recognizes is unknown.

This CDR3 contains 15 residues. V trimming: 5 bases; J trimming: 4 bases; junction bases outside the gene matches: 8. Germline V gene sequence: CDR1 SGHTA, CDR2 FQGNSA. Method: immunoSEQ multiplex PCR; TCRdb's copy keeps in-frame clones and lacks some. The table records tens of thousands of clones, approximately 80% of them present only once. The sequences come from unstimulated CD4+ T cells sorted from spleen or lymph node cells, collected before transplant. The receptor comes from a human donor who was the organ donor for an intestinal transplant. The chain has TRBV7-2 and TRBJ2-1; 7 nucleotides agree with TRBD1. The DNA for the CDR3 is TGTGCCAGCAGCGTGACAGGGTCGGCGTACAATGAGCAGTTCTTC. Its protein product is CASSVTGSAYNEQFF.